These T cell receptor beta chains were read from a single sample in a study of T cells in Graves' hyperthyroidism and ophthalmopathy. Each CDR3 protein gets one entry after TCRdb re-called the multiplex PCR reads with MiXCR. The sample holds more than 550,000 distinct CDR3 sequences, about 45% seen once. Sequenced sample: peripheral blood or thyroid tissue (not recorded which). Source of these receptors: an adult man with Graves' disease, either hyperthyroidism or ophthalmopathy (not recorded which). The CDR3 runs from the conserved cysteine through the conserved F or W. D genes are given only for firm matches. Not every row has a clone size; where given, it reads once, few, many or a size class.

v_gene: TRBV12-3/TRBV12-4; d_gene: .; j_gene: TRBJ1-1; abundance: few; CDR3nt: TGTGCCAGCAGTTCCCACAGGAGGACTGAAGCTTTCTTT; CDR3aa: CASSSHRRTEAFF
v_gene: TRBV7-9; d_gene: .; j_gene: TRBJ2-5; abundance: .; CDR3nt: TGTGCCAGCAGCTTTGGGAGTCCCACAGGGGAGACCCAGTACTTC; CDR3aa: CASSFGSPTGETQYF
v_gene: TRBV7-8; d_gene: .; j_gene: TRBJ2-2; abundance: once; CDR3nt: TGTGCCAGCAGCTTAGCAGGGGGTATCACCGGGGAGCTGTTTTTT; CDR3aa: CASSLAGGITGELFF
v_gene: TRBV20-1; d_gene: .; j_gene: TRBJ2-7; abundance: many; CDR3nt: TGCAGTGCTAGAGATCTAACGGAGGCGTCCGACGAGCAGTACTTC; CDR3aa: CSARDLTEASDEQYF
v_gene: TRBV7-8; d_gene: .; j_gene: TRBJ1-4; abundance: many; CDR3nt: TGTGCCAGCAGCAGGAGGACGGGCACTAATGAAAAACTGTTTTTT; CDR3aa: CASSRRTGTNEKLFF
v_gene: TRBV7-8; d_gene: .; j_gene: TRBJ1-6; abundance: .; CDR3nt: TGTGCCAGCAGCTTAGGTAAAGGGATTTCACCCCTCCACTTT; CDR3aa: CASSLGKGISPLHF
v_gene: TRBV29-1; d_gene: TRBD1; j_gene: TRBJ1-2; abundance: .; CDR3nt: TGCAGCGTTGAATTGTCGGGACAGGGGTTACATGGCTACACCTTC; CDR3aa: CSVELSGQGLHGYTF
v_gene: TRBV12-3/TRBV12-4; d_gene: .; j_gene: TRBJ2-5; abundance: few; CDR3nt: TGTGCCAGCAGTACAGGGTTCCAAGAGGCCCAGTACTTC; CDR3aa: CASSTGFQEAQYF
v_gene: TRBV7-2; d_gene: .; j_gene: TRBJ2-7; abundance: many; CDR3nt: TGTGCCAGCAGCTTCCTCCGGGCCTCGAGCTCCTACGAGCAGTACTTC; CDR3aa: CASSFLRASSSYEQYF
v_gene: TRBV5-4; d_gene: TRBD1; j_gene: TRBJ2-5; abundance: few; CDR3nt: TGTGCCAGCAGCTCCTCGACAGGGGGGTTGAAGACCCAGTACTTC; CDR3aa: CASSSSTGGLKTQYF
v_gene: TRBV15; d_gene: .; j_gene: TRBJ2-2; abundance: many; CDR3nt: TGTGCCACCAGCAGAGATTACGTGGAGGGGGAGCTGTTTTTT; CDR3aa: CATSRDYVEGELFF
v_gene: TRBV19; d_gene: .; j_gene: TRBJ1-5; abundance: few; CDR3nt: TGTGCCAGTAGTCGCCGCACGCCCGATAGCAATCAGCCCCAGCATTTT; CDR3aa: CASSRRTPDSNQPQHF
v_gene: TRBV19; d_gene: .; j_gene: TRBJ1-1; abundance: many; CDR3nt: TGTGCCAGTAGTATGGACAGCTCGAACACTGAAGCTTTCTTT; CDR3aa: CASSMDSSNTEAFF
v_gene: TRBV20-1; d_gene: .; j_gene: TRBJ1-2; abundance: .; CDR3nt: TGCAGTGCTAGAGATCCCGGGCAGGACGAGTATGGCTACACCTTC; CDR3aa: CSARDPGQDEYGYTF
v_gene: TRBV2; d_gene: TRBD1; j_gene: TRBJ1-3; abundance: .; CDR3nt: TGTGCCAGCAGCCCCAGGACAGGGGGCCGCTCATATGGAAACACCATATATTTT; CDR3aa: CASSPRTGGRSYGNTIYF
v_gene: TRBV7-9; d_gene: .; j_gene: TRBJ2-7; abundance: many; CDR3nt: TGTGCCAGCAGCCCCGGGTTGGCGGCCGACTACGAGCAGTACTTC; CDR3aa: CASSPGLAADYEQYF
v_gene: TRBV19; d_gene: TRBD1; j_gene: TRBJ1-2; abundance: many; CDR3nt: TGTGCCAGTAATGCAGACAGGGCAAATGGCTACACCTTC; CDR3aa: CASNADRANGYTF
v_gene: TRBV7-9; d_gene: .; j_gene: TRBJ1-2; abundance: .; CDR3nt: TGTGCCAGCAACGGATTCGGCTACACCTTC; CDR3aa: CASNGFGYTF
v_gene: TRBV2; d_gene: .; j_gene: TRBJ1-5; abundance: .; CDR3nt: TGTGCCAGCAGTGAATACGGCAGGTCGAGGGAACCCCAGCATTTT; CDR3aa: CASSEYGRSREPQHF
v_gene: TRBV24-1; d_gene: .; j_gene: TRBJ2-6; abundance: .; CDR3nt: TGTGCCACCAGTGAGTCCGGGACTGGGGCCAACGTCCTGACTTTC; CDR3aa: CATSESGTGANVLTF
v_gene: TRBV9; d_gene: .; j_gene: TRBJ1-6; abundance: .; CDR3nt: TGTGCCAGCAGCGTAGGGGGTCAGGCAAATTCACCCCTCCACTTT; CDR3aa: CASSVGGQANSPLHF
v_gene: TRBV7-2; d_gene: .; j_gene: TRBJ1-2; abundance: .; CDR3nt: TGTGCTAGGTCCGGGAGACTTGATGGCTACACCTTC; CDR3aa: CARSGRLDGYTF
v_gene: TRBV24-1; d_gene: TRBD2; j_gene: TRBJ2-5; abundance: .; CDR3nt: TGTGCCACCAGTGCAGCTAGCGGGGGCGACGAGACCCAGTACTTC; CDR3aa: CATSAASGGDETQYF
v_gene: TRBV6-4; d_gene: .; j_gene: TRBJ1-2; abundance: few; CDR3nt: TGTGCCAGCGGTAGTGGTCAGGCCCTCCCCTATGGCTACACCTTC; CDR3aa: CASGSGQALPYGYTF
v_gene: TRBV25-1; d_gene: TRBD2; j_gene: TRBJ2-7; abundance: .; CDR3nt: TGTGCCAGCAGTGAGGTGACTAGCGCTTACGAGCAGTACTTC; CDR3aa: CASSEVTSAYEQYF
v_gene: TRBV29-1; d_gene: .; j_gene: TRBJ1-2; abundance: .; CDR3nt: TGCAGCGTTGACGGATTGGGGCCCCACTATGGCTACACCTTC; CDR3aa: CSVDGLGPHYGYTF
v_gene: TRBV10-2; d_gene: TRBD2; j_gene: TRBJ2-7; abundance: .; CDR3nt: TGTGCCAGCAGTGACGGGACTAGCGGGAATCCCTACGAGCAGTACTTC; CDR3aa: CASSDGTSGNPYEQYF
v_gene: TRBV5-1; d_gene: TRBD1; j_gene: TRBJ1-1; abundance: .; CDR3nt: TGCGCCAGCAGGGAAACAGGGGGTCACACTGAAGCTTTCTTT; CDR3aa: CASRETGGHTEAFF
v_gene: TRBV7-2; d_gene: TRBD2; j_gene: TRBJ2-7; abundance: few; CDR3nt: TGTGCCAGCAGCTCATTGGGAGGGGACGTCTACGAGCAGTACTTC; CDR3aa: CASSSLGGDVYEQYF
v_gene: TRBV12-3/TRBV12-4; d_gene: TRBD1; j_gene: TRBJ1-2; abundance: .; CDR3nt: TGTGCCAGCAGCGCCCAAGGGGGCCCCTCCTATGGCTACACCTTC; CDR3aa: CASSAQGGPSYGYTF
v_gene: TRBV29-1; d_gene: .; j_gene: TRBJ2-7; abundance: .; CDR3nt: TGCAGCGTTGAAGATGGAATGGGACACCTCTACGAGCAGTACTTC; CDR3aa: CSVEDGMGHLYEQYF
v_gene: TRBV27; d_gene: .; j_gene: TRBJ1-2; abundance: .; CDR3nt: TGTGCCAGCAGTCTAAGGAGGGGAGGCGGCTACACCTTC; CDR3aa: CASSLRRGGGYTF
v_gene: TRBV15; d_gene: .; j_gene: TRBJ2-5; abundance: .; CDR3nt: TGTGCCACCAGCAGAGATAGAGGGATTGAGACCCAGTACTTC; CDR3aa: CATSRDRGIETQYF
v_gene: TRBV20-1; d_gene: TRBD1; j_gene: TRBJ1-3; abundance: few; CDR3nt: TGCAGTGCTAGAGCAGGACAGGGGACAGACACCATATATTTT; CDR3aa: CSARAGQGTDTIYF
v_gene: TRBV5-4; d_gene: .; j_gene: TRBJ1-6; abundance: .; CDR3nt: TGTGCCGTTAGGCGGAGCTCCTATAATTCACCCCTCCACTTT; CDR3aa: CAVRRSSYNSPLHF
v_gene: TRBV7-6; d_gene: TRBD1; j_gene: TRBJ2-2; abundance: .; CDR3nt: TGTGCCAGCAGCTTAGCATCGGGACAGGGGAACACTGGGGAGCTGTTTTTT; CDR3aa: CASSLASGQGNTGELFF
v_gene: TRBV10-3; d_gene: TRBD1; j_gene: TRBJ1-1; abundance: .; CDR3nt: TGTGCCAGCAGCTTTACAGGGGGCTCGTACACTGAAGCTTTCTTT; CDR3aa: CASSFTGGSYTEAFF
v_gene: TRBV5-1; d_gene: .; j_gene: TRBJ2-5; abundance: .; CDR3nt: TGTGCCAGCAGCTTCCCGAATTTCGCAAAAGAGACCCAGTACTTC; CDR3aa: CASSFPNFAKETQYF
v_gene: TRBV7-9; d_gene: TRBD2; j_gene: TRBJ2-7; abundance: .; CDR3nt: TGTGCCAGCAGCCGGGAGGGACAAATGAGCTCCTACGAGCAGTACTTC; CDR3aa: CASSREGQMSSYEQYF
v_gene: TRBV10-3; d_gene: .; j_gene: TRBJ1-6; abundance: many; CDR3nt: TGTGCCATCAGTGAATGGGGGGTTACGGGTAATTCACCCCTCCACTTT; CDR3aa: CAISEWGVTGNSPLHF
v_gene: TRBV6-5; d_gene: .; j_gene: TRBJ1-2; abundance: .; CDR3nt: TGTGCCAGCAGTTACCCTCCGGCCGGCGTAACCTTC; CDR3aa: CASSYPPAGVTF
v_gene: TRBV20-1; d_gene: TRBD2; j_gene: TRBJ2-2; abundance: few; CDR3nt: TGCAGTGCTGGAAGGACTAGCGGGAGTAGCACCGGGGAGCTGTTTTTT; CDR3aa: CSAGRTSGSSTGELFF
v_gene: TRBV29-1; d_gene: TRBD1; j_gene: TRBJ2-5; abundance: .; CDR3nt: TGCAGCGTCGCCGTGGGGACAGGGACTCCAGAGACCCAGTACTTC; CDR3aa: CSVAVGTGTPETQYF
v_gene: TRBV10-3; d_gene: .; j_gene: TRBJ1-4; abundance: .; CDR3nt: TGTGCCATCAGGCAGGCCGGGACTAATGAAAAACTGTTTTTT; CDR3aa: CAIRQAGTNEKLFF
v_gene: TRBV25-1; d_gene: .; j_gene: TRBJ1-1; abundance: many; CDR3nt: TGTGCCAGCAGTGAGGGGTGGGAGGAGGGCACTGAAGCTTTCTTT; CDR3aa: CASSEGWEEGTEAFF
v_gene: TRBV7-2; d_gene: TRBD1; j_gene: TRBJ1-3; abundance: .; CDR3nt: TGTGCCAGCAGCCGCAGGATACAGGGGGACTTAAACACCATATATTTT; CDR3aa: CASSRRIQGDLNTIYF
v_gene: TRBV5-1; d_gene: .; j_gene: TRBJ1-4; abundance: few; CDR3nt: TGCGCCAGCAGCTTGGGGTCAGGAGACGAAAAACTGTTTTTT; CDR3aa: CASSLGSGDEKLFF
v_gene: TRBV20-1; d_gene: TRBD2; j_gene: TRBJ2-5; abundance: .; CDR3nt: TGCAGTGACGGACTAGCGGGGAAGGAGACCCAGTACTTC; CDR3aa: CSDGLAGKETQYF
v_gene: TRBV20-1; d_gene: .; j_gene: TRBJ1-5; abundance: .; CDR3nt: TGCAGTGCTAAGGGAGGAGATCAGCCCCAGCATTTT; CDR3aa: CSAKGGDQPQHF
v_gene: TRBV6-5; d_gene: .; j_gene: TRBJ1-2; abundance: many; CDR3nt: TGTGCCAGCAGTTACGGGACAAAGGACTATGGCTACACCTTC; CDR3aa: CASSYGTKDYGYTF
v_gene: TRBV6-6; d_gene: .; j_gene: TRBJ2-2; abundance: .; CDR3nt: TGTGCCAGCAGAGGGCTCGGAAACACCGGGGAGCTGTTTTTT; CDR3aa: CASRGLGNTGELFF
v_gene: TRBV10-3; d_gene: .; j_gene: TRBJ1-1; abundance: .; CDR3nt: TGTGCCAACAAAAACACTGAAGCTTTCTTT; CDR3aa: CANKNTEAFF
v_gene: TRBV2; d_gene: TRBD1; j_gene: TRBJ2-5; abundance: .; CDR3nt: TGTGCCAGCACCGGGACAGGGGAAGAGACCCAGTACTTC; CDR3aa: CASTGTGEETQYF
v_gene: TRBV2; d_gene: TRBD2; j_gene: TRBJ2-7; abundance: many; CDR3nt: TGTGCCAGCAGTCTGACTAGCGGGGCCTCCTACGAGCAGTACTTC; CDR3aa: CASSLTSGASYEQYF